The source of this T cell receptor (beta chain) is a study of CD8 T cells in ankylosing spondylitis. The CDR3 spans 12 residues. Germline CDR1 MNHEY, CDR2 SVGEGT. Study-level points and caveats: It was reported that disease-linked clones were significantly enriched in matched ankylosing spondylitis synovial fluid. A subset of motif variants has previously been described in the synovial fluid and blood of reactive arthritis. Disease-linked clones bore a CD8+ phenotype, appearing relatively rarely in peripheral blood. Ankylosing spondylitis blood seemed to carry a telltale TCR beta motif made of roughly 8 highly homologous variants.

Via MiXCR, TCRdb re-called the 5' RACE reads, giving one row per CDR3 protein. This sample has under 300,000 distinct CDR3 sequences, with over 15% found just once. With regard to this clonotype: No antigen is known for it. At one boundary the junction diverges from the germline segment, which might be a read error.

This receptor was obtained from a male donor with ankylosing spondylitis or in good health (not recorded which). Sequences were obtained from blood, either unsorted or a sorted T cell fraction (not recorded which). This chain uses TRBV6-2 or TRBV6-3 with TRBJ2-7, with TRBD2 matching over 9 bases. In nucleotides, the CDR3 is TGCGCGGTTGGCGGGAGGGCCTACGAGCAGTACTTC. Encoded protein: CAVGGRAYEQYF.